Listed below are T cell receptor beta chains from one sample, sequenced in a study of response to subunit inactivated influenza vaccine. TCRdb analysed the RT-PCR reads with MiXCR anew, one entry per CDR3 protein. This sample carries hundreds of thousands of distinct CDR3 sequences, 12% to 15% of them seen once, and the ten largest clones take 6.5% to 8%. The sample was PBMCs from blood, taken 14 days before vaccination. The receptors originated from a man in his fifties or sixties who received an inactivated influenza vaccine. Both conserved end residues are part of each CDR3. Fields, in order: V gene, CDR3 length, J gene, D gene, clone size, CDR3 protein, CDR3 DNA. The D gene is left open where the match is weak. The listing skips clone size in some rows; elsewhere it reads once, few, many or a size class.

>TRBV5-5|14|TRBJ1-2|TRBD1|.
CASSLADRVIGYTF
TGTGCCAGCAGCTTGGCCGACAGGGTAATTGGCTACACCTTC
>TRBV7-2|16|TRBJ2-5|TRBD1|.
CASSATSGQGIETQYF
TGTGCCAGCAGCGCAACTTCGGGACAGGGGATCGAGACCCAGTACTTC
>TRBV3-1|16|TRBJ1-5|.|few
CASSQGFGVSNQPQHF
TGTGCCAGCAGCCAAGGTTTCGGGGTAAGCAATCAGCCCCAGCATTTT
>TRBV12-3/TRBV12-4|13|TRBJ2-1|.|few
CASSPQPGNEQFF
TGTGCCAGCAGTCCGCAGCCAGGGAATGAGCAGTTCTTC
>TRBV29-1|13|TRBJ2-7|.|.
CSVEAQGGYEQYF
TGCAGCGTTGAGGCACAGGGGGGGTACGAGCAGTACTTC
>TRBV7-2|14|TRBJ2-1|.|few
CASGRRSSYNEQFF
TGTGCCAGCGGTAGACGGAGCTCCTACAATGAGCAGTTCTTC
>TRBV5-1|18|TRBJ2-1|.|.
CASSSSGLAGGPYNEQFF
TGCGCCAGCAGCTCCTCTGGGCTGGCAGGGGGGCCCTACAATGAGCAGTTCTTC
>TRBV5-6|14|TRBJ1-5|.|few
CASSEGFSNQPQHF
TGTGCCAGCAGCGAGGGATTTAGCAATCAGCCCCAGCATTTT
>TRBV13|14|TRBJ1-4|.|few
CASSSRGIGEKLFF
TGTGCCAGCAGCTCCAGGGGAATAGGGGAAAAACTGTTTTTT
>TRBV6-1|15|TRBJ2-1|.|many
CASSKGPNSYNEQFF
TGTGCCAGCAGCAAAGGACCCAATTCCTACAATGAGCAGTTCTTC
>TRBV28|13|TRBJ1-2|TRBD1|few
CASSYTGGVGYTF
TGTGCCAGCAGTTATACAGGGGGGGTTGGCTACACCTTC
>TRBV28|15|TRBJ2-4|.|.
CASSLRTLAKNIQYF
TGTGCCAGCAGTTTGCGGACCCTAGCCAAAAACATTCAGTACTTC
>TRBV7-2|15|TRBJ2-1|.|few
CASSLTSTHGVEQFF
TGTGCCAGCAGCTTAACTAGCACCCATGGGGTTGAGCAGTTCTTC
>TRBV6-5|18|TRBJ2-7|.|.
CASSYRVRRASLTYEQYF
TGTGCCAGCAGTTACCGAGTTCGCAGGGCTAGTCTCACCTACGAGCAGTACTTC
>TRBV3-1|12|TRBJ2-1|.|.
CASSQAGSEQFF
TGTGCCAGCAGCCAAGCGGGTAGTGAGCAGTTCTTC
>TRBV29-1|13|TRBJ2-5|.|many
CSARGAGGETQYF
TGCAGCGCAAGGGGAGCCGGCGGGGAGACCCAGTACTTC
>TRBV7-9|16|TRBJ2-6|.|many
CASSPRQNTGANVLTF
TGTGCCAGCAGCCCTAGACAGAATACCGGGGCCAACGTCCTGACTTTC
>TRBV6-2/TRBV6-3|13|TRBJ2-2|.|few
CASSRQLTGELFF
TGTGCCAGCAGTAGGCAGTTAACCGGGGAGCTGTTTTTT
>TRBV12-3/TRBV12-4|14|TRBJ2-5|.|few
CASSSREVWETQYF
TGTGCCAGCAGTTCTAGGGAGGTCTGGGAGACCCAGTACTTC
>TRBV25-1|13|TRBJ1-1|TRBD1|few
CASSSAGGTEAFF
TGTGCCAGCAGTTCTGCAGGGGGCACTGAAGCTTTCTTT
>TRBV5-1|14|TRBJ2-3|.|.
CASSFPETTDTQYF
TGCGCCAGCAGCTTTCCGGAGACCACAGATACGCAGTATTTT
>TRBV29-1|17|TRBJ2-1|TRBD2|.
CSVASSGVVRENNEQFF
TGCAGCGTTGCCTCTAGCGGGGTCGTCCGGGAAAACAATGAGCAGTTCTTC
>TRBV29-1|16|TRBJ2-1|TRBD2|.
CSVEGLAGGNYNEQFF
TGCAGCGTTGAAGGCCTAGCGGGAGGTAATTACAATGAGCAGTTCTTC
>TRBV6-2/TRBV6-3|15|TRBJ2-3|.|.
CASSPTDLSRDTQYF
TGTGCCAGCAGTCCTACGGACCTCAGCAGGGATACGCAGTATTTT
>TRBV6-1|15|TRBJ2-1|TRBD1|.
CASSRGTAAYNEQFF
TGTGCCAGCAGCCGAGGGACAGCCGCCTACAATGAGCAGTTCTTC
>TRBV24-1|12|TRBJ2-7|.|few
CATSGSQNLQYF
TGTGCCACCAGTGGCAGCCAGAACCTACAGTACTTC
>TRBV29-1|13|TRBJ1-2|.|few
CSALVSTGYGYTF
TGCAGCGCACTAGTGTCGACGGGCTATGGCTACACCTTC
>TRBV7-9|14|TRBJ2-3|.|few
CASSHRAAMDTQYF
TGTGCCAGCTCCCACAGGGCCGCCATGGATACGCAGTATTTT
>TRBV5-7|17|TRBJ2-6|TRBD1|.
CASSRDRGFSGANVLTF
TGTGCCAGCAGCCGGGACAGGGGATTCTCTGGGGCCAACGTCCTGACTTTC
>TRBV6-2/TRBV6-3|11|TRBJ1-2|.|many
CATDRGNGYTF
TGTGCCACCGATAGGGGAAACGGCTACACCTTC
>TRBV6-2/TRBV6-3|14|TRBJ2-1|.|.
CASRPGRPYNEQFF
TGTGCCAGCAGGCCGGGACGGCCTTACAATGAGCAGTTCTTC
>TRBV7-6|12|TRBJ2-1|.|many
CASSNSVNEQFF
TGTGCCAGCAGCAATAGTGTCAATGAGCAGTTCTTC
>TRBV4-3|15|TRBJ2-1|.|.
CASSQESSSYNEQFF
TGCGCCAGCAGCCAAGAATCTAGCAGCTACAATGAGCAGTTCTTC
>TRBV25-1|15|TRBJ2-5|TRBD1|.
CASTPRTGRGETQYF
TGTGCCAGCACCCCGAGGACAGGGAGAGGGGAGACCCAGTACTTC
>TRBV27|19|TRBJ2-4|TRBD2|many
CASSLLAGDVAGAKNIQYF
TGTGCCAGCAGTTTACTAGCGGGGGACGTTGCGGGGGCCAAAAACATTCAGTACTTC
>TRBV5-1|16|TRBJ2-1|TRBD2|few
CASSLAGLAGVNEQFF
TGCGCCAGCAGCTTGGCAGGACTAGCGGGAGTCAATGAGCAGTTCTTC
>TRBV7-9|14|TRBJ1-5|.|many
CASSITPGNQPQHF
TGTGCCAGCAGCATCACCCCGGGAAATCAGCCCCAGCATTTT
>TRBV11-2|15|TRBJ2-2|TRBD1|many
CASSVDRQHLGELFF
TGTGCCAGCAGCGTGGACAGGCAGCACCTCGGGGAGCTGTTTTTT
>TRBV6-1|15|TRBJ1-2|TRBD1|.
CASKRGQGRGYGYTF
TGTGCCAGCAAACGCGGACAGGGGAGAGGCTATGGCTACACCTTC
>TRBV10-3|14|TRBJ2-5|.|few
CAISEVGDQETQYF
TGTGCCATCAGTGAGGTCGGGGATCAAGAGACCCAGTACTTC
>TRBV6-5|14|TRBJ2-5|.|few
CASSYSWGTETQYF
TGTGCCAGCAGTTACTCTTGGGGGACAGAGACCCAGTACTTC
>TRBV20-1|14|TRBJ1-1|.|.
CSAPTGHLNTEAFF
TGCAGTGCTCCTACCGGGCATCTCAACACTGAAGCTTTCTTT
>TRBV6-1|15|TRBJ2-7|TRBD1|.
CASGKGQGGSYEQYF
TGTGCCAGCGGAAAAGGACAGGGGGGTTCCTACGAGCAGTACTTC
>TRBV12-3/TRBV12-4|13|TRBJ2-5|.|.
CASSLHRQETQYF
TGTGCCAGCAGTTTACACAGGCAAGAGACCCAGTACTTC
>TRBV29-1|11|TRBJ2-7|.|few
CSVGVDREQYF
TGCAGCGTTGGTGTGGATAGGGAGCAGTACTTC
>TRBV7-8|14|TRBJ1-3|.|.
CASSLSTSGNTIYF
TGTGCCAGCAGCTTAAGCACCTCTGGAAACACCATATATTTT
>TRBV29-1|16|TRBJ2-2|TRBD1|.
CSVMKVDRADTGELFF
TGCAGCGTGATGAAAGTGGACAGGGCGGACACCGGGGAGCTGTTTTTT
>TRBV15|16|TRBJ1-5|.|few
CATSGGTGRGNQPQHF
TGTGCCACCAGCGGCGGGACTGGTAGGGGCAATCAGCCCCAGCATTTT
>TRBV4-1|15|TRBJ2-1|TRBD2|many
CASSQELAAWNEQFF
TGCGCCAGCAGCCAAGAACTAGCGGCGTGGAATGAGCAGTTCTTC
>TRBV28|15|TRBJ1-5|.|.
CASSLFTGHNQPQHF
TGTGCCAGCAGTTTATTCACAGGACACAATCAGCCCCAGCATTTT
>TRBV4-2|16|TRBJ2-7|TRBD1|.
CASSQDIGGNSYEQYF
TGTGCCAGCAGCCAAGACATAGGGGGCAACTCCTACGAGCAGTACTTC
>TRBV19|14|TRBJ1-1|TRBD1|.
CASSIGTANTEAFF
TGTGCCAGTAGTATCGGGACAGCTAACACTGAAGCTTTCTTT
>TRBV6-1|14|TRBJ1-6|TRBD1|.
CASKPGQGSSPLHF
TGTGCCTCCAAACCGGGACAGGGCTCTTCACCCCTCCACTTT
>TRBV20-1|14|TRBJ2-3|.|few
CSASDGVYTDTQYF
TGCAGTGCTTCCGACGGCGTCTACACAGATACGCAGTATTTT